The 21 T cell receptor beta chains reported below all come from one sample, sequenced in a study of control samples from healthy donors and cancer patients. The method was immunoSEQ multiplex PCR; TCRdb's version includes in-frame clones alone and lacks a portion of them. The sample contains 250,000 to 300,000 clones, roughly 87% of which appear only once. The specimen was PBMCs. The receptors shown here come from a woman aged 60-75 years with lung cancer.

This clone has a handful of counts. Other DNA sequences within the sample encode an identical CDR3. The chain links TRBV2 to TRBJ1-2; no reliable D call. The V end was cut by 2 bases, the J end by 8 bases, with 12 bases between. The CDR3 has 13 amino acids. CDR1 is SNHLY and CDR2 is FYNNEI in the germline V gene. CDR3 region: CASSELRAEGYTF. The CDR3 bases are TGTGCCAGCAGTGAATTAAGGGCTGAGGGCTACACCTTC.

This clone was counted a few times. The gene calls are TRBV19 and TRBJ2-2; D unclear. CDR1 is LNHDA and CDR2 is SQIVND in the germline V gene (reference sequence). The CDR3 totals 14 residues. The V gene lost 4 bases and the J gene lost 3 bases, with 9 bases spanning the gap. DNA for the CDR3: TGTGCCAGTAGTACCCCCGAGGACACCGGGGAGCTGTTTTTT. Translating it yields CASSTPEDTGELFF. Combining the CDR3 with reference TRBV19 and TRBJ2-2 gives the whole variable domain DGGITQSPKYLFRKEGQNVTLSCEQNLNHDAMYWYRQDPGQGLRLIYYSQIVNDFQKGDIAEGYSVSREKKESFPLTVTSAQKNPTAFYLCASSTPEDTGELFFGEGSRLTVL.

This sequence joins TRBV7-9 and TRBJ2-1; D gene unclear. Trimming removed 5 bases from V and 8 bases from J, with 7 bases in between. Germline V gives CDR1 SEHNR, CDR2 FQNEAQ (reference sequence). CDR3 length equals 11 residues. In DNA, the CDR3 is TGTGCCAGCAGCGACGTGGATGAGCAGTTCTTC. Translating it yields CASSDVDEQFF.

This chain connects TRBV10-3 to TRBJ2-5; no clear D gene. V was shortened by 5 bases and J by 1 base, with 8 bases between the two germline ends. The CDR3 contains 13 residues. Germline V gives CDR1 ENHRY, CDR2 SYGVKD. The CDR3 region is CAISLGLQETQYF. The CDR3 DNA sequence: TGTGCCATCAGTTTGGGCCTCCAAGAGACCCAGTACTTC.

The table lists this clone with a few counts. The chain has TRBV5-6 and TRBJ2-2; TRBD2 agrees at 9 bases. J gave up 6 bases and V 3 bases, and 6 bases lay outside the gene matches. Germline CDR1 SGHDT, CDR2 YYEEEE. CDR3 size: 15 residues. The DNA for the CDR3 is TGTGCCAGCAGCTATAGCGGGGGATATTCCGGGGAGCTGTTTTTT. It yields the protein CASSYSGGYSGELFF.

V is TRBV28 and J is TRBJ2-7; 10 nucleotides align to TRBD2. CDR1 is MDHEN and CDR2 is SYDVKM in the germline V gene. CDR3 length: 15 amino acids. After removal of 7 bases from V and 4 bases from J, the junction contained 10 bases not matched to a gene. CDR3 residues: CASTQEGTSVYEQYF. In DNA form, the CDR3 reads TGTGCCAGCACTCAAGAAGGGACTAGCGTATACGAGCAGTACTTC. Together with reference TRBV28 and TRBJ2-7, the CDR3 gives the full variable domain: DVKVTQSSRYLVKRTGEKVFLECVQDMDHENMFWYRQDPGLGLRLIYFSYDVKMKEKGDIPEGYSVSREKKERFSLILESASTNQTSMYLCASTQEGTSVYEQYFGPGTRLTVT.

On this clone itself: Other DNA variants within this sample encode the same CDR3. The rearrangement links TRBV3-1 (or the pseudogene TRBV3-2) to TRBJ1-3; D ambiguous. Looked up from germline, CDR1 is LGHDT and CDR2 is YNNKEL (reference sequence). V lost 4 bases, J lost 0 bases, and 7 bases lay in between. The CDR3 sequence is 14 residues long. Written as DNA, the CDR3 is TGTGCCAGCAGCCCGGCTAGCTCTGGAAACACCATATATTTT. Protein: CASSPASSGNTIYF.

This chain uses TRBV7-3 with TRBJ2-1; 11 bases map to TRBD1. The length of the CDR3 is 15 residues. Germline V gene sequence: CDR1 SGHTA, CDR2 FQGTGA. The V and J ends lost 0 bases and 7 bases, in that order; junction bases with no gene match: 2. This CDR3 reads CASSLTGQGANEQFF. The CDR3 DNA reads TGTGCCAGCAGCTTAACCGGACAGGGGGCGAATGAGCAGTTCTTC.

The chain employs TRBV2 and TRBJ1-5, with D unresolved. The germline CDR1 and CDR2 sequences are SNHLY and FYNNEI. There are 13 residues in the CDR3. The germline V and J ends were trimmed by 5 bases and 5 bases, with 10 bases remaining between them. CDR3 bases: TGTGCCAGCAGTTCCGGGGTAGATCAGCCCCAGCATTTT. Protein product: CASSSGVDQPQHF.

The chain is built from TRBV28 and TRBJ1-6; D gene ambiguous. This CDR3 is 15 amino acids long. Between the trimmed V and J ends, which lost 6 bases and 7 bases, there was a span of 16 bases. Germline V gene data show CDR1 as MDHEN and CDR2 as SYDVKM. DNA of the CDR3: TGTGCCAGCAGCTCTCCGGTCAGACTAAATTCACCCCTCCACTTT. This encodes CASSSPVRLNSPLHF.

The rearrangement uses TRBV6-6 and TRBJ2-7; 9 bases match TRBD1. Germline V gene lookup returns CDR1 MNHNY and CDR2 SVGAGI (reference sequence). Germline trimming cut 3 bases from V and 2 bases from J; bases unmatched to any gene: 5. The CDR3 is made up of 15 amino acids. Here the CDR3 DNA reads TGTGCCAGCAGTTATCCGGGACAGGGCCCCTACGAGCAGTACTTC. Translation gives CASSYPGQGPYEQYF.

The chain employs TRBV2 and TRBJ2-1; D remains ambiguous. Trimming cost V 3 bases and J 3 bases, with 0 bases left between them. The CDR3 runs 11 residues. Germline V lookup: CDR1 SNHLY, CDR2 FYNNEI. The CDR3 DNA sequence: TGTGCCAGCAGTGACTACAATGAGCAGTTCTTC. It is translated as CASSDYNEQFF.

The genes are TRBV6-1 and TRBJ1-5, with TRBD1 as a possible D gene (5 bases). Germline lookup yields CDR1 MNHNS and CDR2 SASEGT. V was trimmed by 2 bases and J by 5 bases, leaving 10 bases between them. The CDR3 length is 14 residues. This CDR3 reads CASSEPGLYQPQHF. The CDR3, as DNA: TGTGCCAGCAGTGAACCAGGGCTCTATCAGCCCCAGCATTTT.

The rearrangement uses TRBV28 and TRBJ1-1; TRBD1 agrees at 10 bases. CDR3 length equals 15 residues. The V and J ends lost 8 bases and 4 bases, in that order; junction bases with no gene match: 10. In germline, CDR1 is MDHEN, CDR2 SYDVKM. The CDR3 region is CASAVPGQGSTEAFF. The CDR3 DNA sequence: TGTGCCAGCGCCGTCCCGGGACAGGGGTCCACTGAAGCTTTCTTT.

This clone has more than one count but fewer than ten. The chain couples TRBV3-1 (or the pseudogene TRBV3-2) to TRBJ1-2; D possibly corresponds to TRBD1 (5 bases). CDR1 and CDR2 from the germline V gene are LGHDT and YNNKEL (reference sequence). V lost 3 bases and J 8 bases, leaving 13 bases between the germline ends. The CDR3 is 13 residues long. The CDR3 loop is CASSQLVDRGYTF. CDR3 sequence (DNA): TGTGCCAGCAGCCAGCTAGTCGACAGAGGCTACACCTTC.

J is TRBJ2-7 and V is TRBV19; perhaps TRBD2 as D (6 bases). Germline V gene data show CDR1 as LNHDA and CDR2 as SQIVND (reference sequence). Trimming left V 6 bases short and J 3 bases short, with 12 bases between. The CDR3 runs to 13 residues. The CDR3 reads CASRRGPSYEQYF. The CDR3 bases are TGTGCCAGTAGGCGGGGCCCCAGCTACGAGCAGTACTTC. Full variable domain (outside the CDR3, taken from reference TRBV19 and TRBJ2-7): DGGITQSPKYLFRKEGQNVTLSCEQNLNHDAMYWYRQDPGQGLRLIYYSQIVNDFQKGDIAEGYSVSREKKESFPLTVTSAQKNPTAFYLCASRRGPSYEQYFGPGTRLTVT.

The V gene is TRBV19, the J gene TRBJ2-2; 10 bases agree with TRBD2. The V gene end was trimmed by 7 bases and the J gene end by 8 bases; junction bases not matched to a gene: 10. The CDR3 sequence is 15 residues long. Germline V lookup: CDR1 LNHDA, CDR2 SQIVND (reference sequence). In DNA form, the CDR3 reads TGTGCCAGTACCCTTCGTGCTAGCGGGAGTGGGGAGCTGTTTTTT. Translating gives CASTLRASGSGELFF.

V and J are TRBV29-1 and TRBJ2-7; D gene unclear. Between the trimmed V and J ends, which lost 4 bases and 5 bases, there was a span of 6 bases. The germline V gene has CDR1 SQVTM and CDR2 ANQGSEA. The length of the CDR3 is 10 residues. The CDR3 DNA sequence: TGCAGCGTTGGATCGGACGAGCAGTACTTC. Protein sequence: CSVGSDEQYF.

This clone was counted between two and nine times. The V call is TRBV19, the J call TRBJ1-6; D may be TRBD1 (5 bases). V lost 6 bases, J lost 10 bases, and 19 bases lay in between. CDR1 is LNHDA, CDR2 SQIVND, per germline (reference sequence). The CDR3 is 15 amino acids. The CDR3 coding sequence is TGTGCCAGTAGACCGTTGGCAGGGAAGCCATCACCCCTCCACTTT. Residues: CASRPLAGKPSPLHF. The full variable domain, rest sourced from reference TRBV19 and TRBJ1-6, is DGGITQSPKYLFRKEGQNVTLSCEQNLNHDAMYWYRQDPGQGLRLIYYSQIVNDFQKGDIAEGYSVSREKKESFPLTVTSAQKNPTAFYLCASRPLAGKPSPLHFGNGTRLTVT.

This chain joins TRBV28 and TRBJ2-3; 9 bases fit TRBD1. Germline loops: CDR1 MDHEN, CDR2 SYDVKM. This CDR3 has 16 residues. V was clipped by 4 bases and J by 2 bases; unmatched bases: 7. The CDR3 protein is CASSSSYRGLTDTQYF. DNA for the CDR3: TGTGCCAGCAGTTCCAGCTACAGGGGGCTCACAGATACGCAGTATTTT. Variable domain in full (rest from reference TRBV28 and TRBJ2-3): DVKVTQSSRYLVKRTGEKVFLECVQDMDHENMFWYRQDPGLGLRLIYFSYDVKMKEKGDIPEGYSVSREKKERFSLILESASTNQTSMYLCASSSSYRGLTDTQYFGPGTRLTVL.

This clone was seen more than once but under ten times. The chain employs TRBV4-2 and TRBJ2-5; TRBD2 matches at 9 bases. V lost 0 bases, J lost 5 bases, and 7 bases stayed unmatched. The CDR3 is 16 amino acids. CDR1 is LGHNA, CDR2 YNFKEQ, per germline. The CDR3 region has the DNA TGTGCCAGCAGCCAAGATAGGGGGAGCGGGAGGGAGACCCAGTACTTC. It is translated as CASSQDRGSGRETQYF.